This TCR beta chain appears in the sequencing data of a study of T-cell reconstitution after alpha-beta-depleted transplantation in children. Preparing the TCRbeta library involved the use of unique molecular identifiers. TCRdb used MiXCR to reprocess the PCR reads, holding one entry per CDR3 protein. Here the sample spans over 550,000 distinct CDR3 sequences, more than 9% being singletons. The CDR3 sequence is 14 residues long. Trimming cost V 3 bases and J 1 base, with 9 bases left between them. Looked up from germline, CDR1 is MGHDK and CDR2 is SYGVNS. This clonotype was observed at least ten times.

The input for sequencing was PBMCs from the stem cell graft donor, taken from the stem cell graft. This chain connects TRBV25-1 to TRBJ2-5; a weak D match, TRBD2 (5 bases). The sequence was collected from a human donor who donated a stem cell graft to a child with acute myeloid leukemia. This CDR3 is CASSEPGSQETQYF. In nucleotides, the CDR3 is TGTGCCAGCAGTGAGCCGGGGTCCCAAGAGACCCAGTACTTC.